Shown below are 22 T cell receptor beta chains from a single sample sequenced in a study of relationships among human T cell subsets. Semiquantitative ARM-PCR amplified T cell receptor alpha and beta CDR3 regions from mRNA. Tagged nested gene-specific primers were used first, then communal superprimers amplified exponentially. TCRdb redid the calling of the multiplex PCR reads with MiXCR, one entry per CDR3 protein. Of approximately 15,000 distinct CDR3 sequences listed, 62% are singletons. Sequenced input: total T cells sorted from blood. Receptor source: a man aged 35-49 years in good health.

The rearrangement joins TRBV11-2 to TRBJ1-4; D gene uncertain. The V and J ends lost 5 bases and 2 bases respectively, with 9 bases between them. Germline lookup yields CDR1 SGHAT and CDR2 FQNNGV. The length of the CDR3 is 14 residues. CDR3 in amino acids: CASSPPGTNEKLFF. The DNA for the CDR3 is TGTGCCAGCAGCCCTCCCGGGACTAATGAAAAACTGTTTTTT.

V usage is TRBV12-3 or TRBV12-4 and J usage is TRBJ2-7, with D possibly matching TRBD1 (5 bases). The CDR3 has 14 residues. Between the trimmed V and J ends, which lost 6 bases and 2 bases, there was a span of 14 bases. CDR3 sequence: CASSLRQGTYEQYF. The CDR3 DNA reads TGTGCCAGCAGCCTACGCCAGGGTACCTACGAGCAGTACTTC.

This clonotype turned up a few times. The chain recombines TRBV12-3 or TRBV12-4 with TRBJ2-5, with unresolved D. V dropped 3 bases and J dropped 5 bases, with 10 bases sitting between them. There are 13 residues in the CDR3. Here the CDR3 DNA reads TGTGCCAGCAGTTTGTCCAGTCGGGAGACCCAGTACTTC. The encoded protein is CASSLSSRETQYF.

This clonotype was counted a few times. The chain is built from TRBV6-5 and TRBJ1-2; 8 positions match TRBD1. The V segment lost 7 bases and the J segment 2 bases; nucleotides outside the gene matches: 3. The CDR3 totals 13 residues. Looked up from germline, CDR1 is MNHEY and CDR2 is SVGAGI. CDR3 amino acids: CASKRQGNYGYTF. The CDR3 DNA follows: TGTGCCAGCAAACGACAGGGGAACTATGGCTACACCTTC.

The CDR3 spells CASSLGGNTNEQFF. CDR3 DNA: TGTGCCAGCAGCCTAGGAGGCAACACAAATGAGCAGTTCTTC. The rearrangement links TRBV11-2 to TRBJ2-1; D possibly corresponds to TRBD2 (5 bases). Trimming stripped 5 bases from V and 7 bases from J, with 15 bases between. The CDR3 is 14 amino acids. Germline CDR1 and CDR2: SGHAT and FQNNGV.

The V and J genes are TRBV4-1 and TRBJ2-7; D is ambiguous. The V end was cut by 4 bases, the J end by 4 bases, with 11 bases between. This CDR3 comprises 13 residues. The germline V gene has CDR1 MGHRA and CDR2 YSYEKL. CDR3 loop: CASSPKGLYEQYF. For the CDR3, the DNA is TGCGCCAGCAGCCCCAAGGGATTGTACGAGCAGTACTTC.

CDR3 coding DNA: TGTGCCAGCAGTTTAGGGACTAGCCAGTATTTT. This translates into CASSLGTSQYF. V gene TRBV27 combines with J gene TRBJ2-3; TRBD2 matches at 9 bases. V dropped 2 bases and J dropped 12; count of bases not matched to a gene: 0. The CDR3 loop spans 11 amino acids. The germline gives CDR1 MNHEY, CDR2 SMNVEV (reference sequence).

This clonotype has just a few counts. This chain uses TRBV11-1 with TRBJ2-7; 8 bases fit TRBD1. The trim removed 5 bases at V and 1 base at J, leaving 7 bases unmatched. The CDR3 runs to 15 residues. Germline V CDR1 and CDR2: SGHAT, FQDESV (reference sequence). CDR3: CASSPRDRISYEQYF. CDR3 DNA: TGTGCCAGCAGCCCCCGGGACAGGATTTCCTACGAGCAGTACTTC.

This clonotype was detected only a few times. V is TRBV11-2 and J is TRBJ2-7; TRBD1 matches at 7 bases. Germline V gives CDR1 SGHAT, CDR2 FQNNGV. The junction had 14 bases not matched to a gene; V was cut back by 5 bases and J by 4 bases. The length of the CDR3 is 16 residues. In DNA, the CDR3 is TGTGCCAGCAGCCCCCTTTCCCGGACAGGACAATACGAGCAGTACTTC. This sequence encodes CASSPLSRTGQYEQYF.

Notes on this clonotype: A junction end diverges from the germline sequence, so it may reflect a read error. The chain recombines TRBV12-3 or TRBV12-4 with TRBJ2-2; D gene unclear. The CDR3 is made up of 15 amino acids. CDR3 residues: CANSFWSQFGGELFF. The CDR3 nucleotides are TGTGCCAACAGTTTTTGGTCCCAGTTCGGCGGGGAGCTGTTTTTT.

CDR3 amino acids: CASSAGNNSPLHF. For the CDR3, the DNA is TGCGCCAGCAGTGCCGGTAACAATTCACCCCTCCACTTT. The chain joins TRBV10-2 to TRBJ1-6; D is uncertain. The germline V gene encodes CDR1 WSHSY and CDR2 SAAADI. The CDR3 runs 13 residues. Trimming stripped 4 bases from V and 7 bases from J, with 8 bases between.

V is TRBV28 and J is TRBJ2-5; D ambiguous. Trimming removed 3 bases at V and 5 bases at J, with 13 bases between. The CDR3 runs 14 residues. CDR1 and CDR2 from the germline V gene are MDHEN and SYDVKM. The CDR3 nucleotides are TGTGCCAGCAGTTTGCCCGGCTGGTCGGAGACCCAGTACTTC. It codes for CASSLPGWSETQYF. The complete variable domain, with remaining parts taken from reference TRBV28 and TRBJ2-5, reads DVKVTQSSRYLVKRTGEKVFLECVQDMDHENMFWYRQDPGLGLRLIYFSYDVKMKEKGDIPEGYSVSREKKERFSLILESASTNQTSMYLCASSLPGWSETQYFGPGTRLLVL.

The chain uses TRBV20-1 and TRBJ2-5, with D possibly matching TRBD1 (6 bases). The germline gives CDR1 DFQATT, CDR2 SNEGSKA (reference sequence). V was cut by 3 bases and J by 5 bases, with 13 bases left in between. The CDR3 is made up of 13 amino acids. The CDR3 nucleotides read TGCAGTGCTAGGTACAGGGTTTCGGAGACCCAGTACTTC. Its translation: CSARYRVSETQYF.

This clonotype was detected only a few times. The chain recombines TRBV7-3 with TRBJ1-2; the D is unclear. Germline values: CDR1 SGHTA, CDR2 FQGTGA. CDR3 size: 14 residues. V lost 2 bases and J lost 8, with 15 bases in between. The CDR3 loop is CASSLDAVPQGYTF. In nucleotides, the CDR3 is TGTGCCAGCAGCTTAGACGCGGTGCCTCAGGGCTACACCTTC.

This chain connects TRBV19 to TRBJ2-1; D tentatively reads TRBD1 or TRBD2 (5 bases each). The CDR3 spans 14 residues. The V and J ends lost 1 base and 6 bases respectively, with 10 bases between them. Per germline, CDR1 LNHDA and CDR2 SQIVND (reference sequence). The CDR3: CASSIAGTANEQFF. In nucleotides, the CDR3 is TGTGCCAGTAGTATAGCTGGGACGGCCAATGAGCAGTTCTTC.

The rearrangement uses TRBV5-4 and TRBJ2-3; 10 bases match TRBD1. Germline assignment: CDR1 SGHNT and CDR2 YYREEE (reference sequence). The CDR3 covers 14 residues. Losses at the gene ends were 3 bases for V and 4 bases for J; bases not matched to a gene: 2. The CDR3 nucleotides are TGTGCCAGCAGCTCGGGACAGGGGTCAGATACGCAGTATTTT. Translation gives CASSSGQGSDTQYF.

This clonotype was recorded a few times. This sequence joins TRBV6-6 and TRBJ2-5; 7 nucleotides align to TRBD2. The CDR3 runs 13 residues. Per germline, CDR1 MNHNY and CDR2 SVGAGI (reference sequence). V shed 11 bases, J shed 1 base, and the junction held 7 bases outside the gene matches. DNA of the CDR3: TGTGCCTCAGGGAGGGAGCCCCAAGAGACCCAGTACTTC. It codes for CASGREPQETQYF.

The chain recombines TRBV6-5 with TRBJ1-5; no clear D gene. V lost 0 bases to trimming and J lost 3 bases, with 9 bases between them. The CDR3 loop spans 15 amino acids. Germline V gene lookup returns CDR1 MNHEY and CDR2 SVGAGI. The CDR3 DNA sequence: TGTGCCAGCAGTTACTCGAGCAGTTCCAATCAGCCCCAGCATTTT. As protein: CASSYSSSSNQPQHF.

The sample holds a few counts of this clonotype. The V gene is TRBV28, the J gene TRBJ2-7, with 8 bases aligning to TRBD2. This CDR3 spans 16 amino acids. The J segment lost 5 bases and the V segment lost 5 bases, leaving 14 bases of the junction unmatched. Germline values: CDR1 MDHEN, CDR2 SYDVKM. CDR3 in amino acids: CASSPTQAGEPHEQYF. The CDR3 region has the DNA TGTGCCAGCAGTCCCACCCAAGCGGGAGAACCCCACGAGCAGTACTTC.

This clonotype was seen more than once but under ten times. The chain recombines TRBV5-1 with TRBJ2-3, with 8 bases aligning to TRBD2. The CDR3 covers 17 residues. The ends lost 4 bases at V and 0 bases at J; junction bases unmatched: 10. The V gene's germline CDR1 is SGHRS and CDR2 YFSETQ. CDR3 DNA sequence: TGCGCCAGCAGCGGGGCTAGCGGGCCGACTAGCACAGATACGCAGTATTTT. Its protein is CASSGASGPTSTDTQYF.

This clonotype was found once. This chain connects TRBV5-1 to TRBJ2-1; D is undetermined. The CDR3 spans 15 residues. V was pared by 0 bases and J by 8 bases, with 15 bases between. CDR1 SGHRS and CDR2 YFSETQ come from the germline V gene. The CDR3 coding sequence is TGCGCCAGCAGCTTGGACGAAGCCCTAGGCTATGAGCAGTTCTTC. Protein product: CASSLDEALGYEQFF.

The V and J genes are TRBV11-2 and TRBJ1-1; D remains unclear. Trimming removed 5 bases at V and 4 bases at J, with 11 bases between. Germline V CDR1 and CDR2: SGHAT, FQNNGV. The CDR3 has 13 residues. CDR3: CASSLDAGTEAFF. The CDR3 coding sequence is TGTGCCAGCAGCCTCGACGCCGGCACTGAAGCTTTCTTT.